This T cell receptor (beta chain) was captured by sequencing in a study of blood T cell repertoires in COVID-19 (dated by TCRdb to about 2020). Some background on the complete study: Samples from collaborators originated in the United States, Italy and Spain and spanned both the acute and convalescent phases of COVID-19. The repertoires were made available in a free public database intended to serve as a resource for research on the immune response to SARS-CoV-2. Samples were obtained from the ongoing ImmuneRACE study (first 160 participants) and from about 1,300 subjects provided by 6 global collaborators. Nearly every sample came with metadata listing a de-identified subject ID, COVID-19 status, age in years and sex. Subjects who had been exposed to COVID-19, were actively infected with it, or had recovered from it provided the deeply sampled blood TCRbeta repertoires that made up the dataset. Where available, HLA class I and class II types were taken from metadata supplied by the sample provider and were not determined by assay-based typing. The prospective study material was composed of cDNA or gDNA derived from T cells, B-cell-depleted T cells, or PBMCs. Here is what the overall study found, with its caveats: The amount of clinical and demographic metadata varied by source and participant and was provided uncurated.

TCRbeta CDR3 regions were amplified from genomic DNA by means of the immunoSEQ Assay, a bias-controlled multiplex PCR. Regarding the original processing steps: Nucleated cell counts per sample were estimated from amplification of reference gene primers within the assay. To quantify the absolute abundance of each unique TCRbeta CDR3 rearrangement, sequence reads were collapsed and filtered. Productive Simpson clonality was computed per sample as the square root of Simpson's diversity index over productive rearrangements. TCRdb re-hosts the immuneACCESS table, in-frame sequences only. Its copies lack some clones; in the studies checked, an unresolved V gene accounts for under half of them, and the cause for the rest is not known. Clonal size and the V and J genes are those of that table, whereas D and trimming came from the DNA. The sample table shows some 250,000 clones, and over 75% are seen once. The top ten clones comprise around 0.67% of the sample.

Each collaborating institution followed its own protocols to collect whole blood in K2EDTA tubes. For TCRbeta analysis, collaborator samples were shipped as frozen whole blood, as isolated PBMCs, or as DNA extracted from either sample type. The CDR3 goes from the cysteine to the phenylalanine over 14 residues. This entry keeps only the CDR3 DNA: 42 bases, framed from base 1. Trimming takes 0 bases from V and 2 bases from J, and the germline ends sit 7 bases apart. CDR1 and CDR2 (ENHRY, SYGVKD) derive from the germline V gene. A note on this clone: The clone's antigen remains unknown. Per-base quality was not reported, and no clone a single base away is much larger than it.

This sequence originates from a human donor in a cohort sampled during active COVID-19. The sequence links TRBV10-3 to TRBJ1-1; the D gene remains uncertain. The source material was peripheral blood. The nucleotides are TGTGCCATCAGTGAGTCTACGACAAACACTGAAGCTTTCTTT. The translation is CAISESTTNTEAFF.